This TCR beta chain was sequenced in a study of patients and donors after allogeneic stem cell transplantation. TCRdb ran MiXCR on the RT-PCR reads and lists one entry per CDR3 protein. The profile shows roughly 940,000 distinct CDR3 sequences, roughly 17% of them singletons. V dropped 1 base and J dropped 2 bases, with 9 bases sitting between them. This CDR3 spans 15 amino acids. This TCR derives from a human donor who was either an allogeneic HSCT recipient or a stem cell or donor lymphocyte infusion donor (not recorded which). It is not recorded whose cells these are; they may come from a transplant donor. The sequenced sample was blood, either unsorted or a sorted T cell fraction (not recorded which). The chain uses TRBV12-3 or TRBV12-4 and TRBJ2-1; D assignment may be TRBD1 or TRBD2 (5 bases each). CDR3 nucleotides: TGTGCCAGCAGTTTAGGGGACCTAACCTACAATGAGCAGTTCTTC. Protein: CASSLGDLTYNEQFF.